This T cell receptor (beta chain) was documented in a study of T cells in Graves' hyperthyroidism and ophthalmopathy (dated by TCRdb to about 2019). For the study in its entirety: Peripheral blood samples were taken at the time of initial diagnosis, prior to any treatment. To identify TCR V-J signatures that set the groups apart, the researchers used a discovery cohort of 100 patients, made up of roughly 45 with Graves' ophthalmopathy and about 60 with stable Graves' hyperthyroidism. Prospective prediction of ophthalmopathy was tested in an independent validation cohort consisting of roughly 19 hyperthyroidism patients and over 15 patients who later progressed to ophthalmopathy. The 100 discovery patients were randomly split 7:3 into training and test sets. Thyroid tissue and blood T-cell repertoires from six Graves' hyperthyroidism patients were also compared in the study. Following sampling, methimazole starting at 30 mg daily was given to hyperthyroidism patients, and high-dose intravenous methylprednisolone was given to ophthalmopathy patients. TCR Vbeta CDR3 sequencing of fewer than 150 peripheral blood samples (around 45 ophthalmopathy, 70 to 85 hyperthyroidism and roughly 17 progressor patients) is reported in the paper.

The TCR beta CDR3 regions were amplified from RNA transcripts. For the first round of RT-PCR on the TCR CDR3, the HTBI primer set was used together with the Qiagen OneStep RT-PCR kit. A second multiplex PCR round built the libraries, followed by size selection and purification. The libraries were sequenced on an Illumina HiSeq2000 using paired-end 100 bp reads. In the original analysis: SOAPnuke was used to process the raw data, removing reads that contained adapters or uncalled bases, had a mean Phred below 15, or lacked an exact match to the constant primer or identifier. High-quality paired reads were merged using COPE v1.2.5, and each unique nucleotide sequence was defined as a clonotype. MiTCR v1.1 was used to align the clonotypes against IMGT TRBV, TRBD and TRBJ reference segments. Only V-J combinations with frequency above 0.0001, covering about 99% of repertoires, were analysed. The TCS score was defined as F50 (clonal expansion) divided by E x V (chaos), with BLOSUM62-based TCRdist calculated between CDR3 peptides within each V-J. Welch's t-statistics and random forest reduced just over 500 V-J features to 13, which were used in a naive Bayes classifier (R e1071). TCRdb cleaned the public reads at Q25 with fastp, built clones with MiXCR and kept in-frame beta chains. Each CDR3 protein appears once, grouped with its most common genes and DNA. The V and J calls follow TCRdb's processing rather than the paper's. In all, the sample holds a few hundred thousand distinct CDR3 sequences, and about 15% of those were seen once. The ten largest account for 7.3% of the sample.

This clonotype was seen more than once but under ten times. It has no known antigen specificity. The record has no base qualities; no much larger clone is one base away. V is cut by 0 bases and J by 5 bases, and the space between the germline ends is 4 bases. From its cysteine to its phenylalanine, the CDR3 spans 13 amino acids. Just the 39-base CDR3 DNA is kept, in frame starting at base 1. Reading the germline V gene gives CDR1 KGHDR and CDR2 SFDVKD. Stable Graves' hyperthyroidism was defined as the absence of progression to ophthalmopathy over 18 months of follow-up. The hyperthyroidism patients were between 18 and 65 years old and newly diagnosed, with a disease duration of less than 2 months. Any patient with an uncontrolled infection, another autoimmune disease, pregnancy or lactation was excluded. Clinical symptoms, serum thyroxine and TRAb, thyroid ultrasound, and orbital computed tomography formed the basis for the diagnoses. PBMCs were separated from around 9.1 ml of fresh peripheral blood using Ficoll-Paque density gradient centrifugation. Trizol reagent was used to extract total RNA, and RNA quality was then checked on an Agilent 2100 Bioanalyzer.

Results and caveats for the whole study, not just this receptor: A 13 V-J signature model separated ophthalmopathy from stable hyperthyroidism, with around 88% sensitivity and roughly 81% specificity in cross-validation and 80%/75% in testing. In validation, the model predicted progression to ophthalmopathy with 55% to 71% sensitivity and less than 80% specificity, a median of 6.5 months before onset. Most expanded thyroid clonotypes (frequency above 0.001) were also detected in blood, a finding suggesting that blood repertoires may reflect thyroid immune responses. Sample size was not statistically predetermined, and blinding of investigators to group allocation was not performed.

The sample was blood. This chain joins TRBV24-1 to TRBJ2-1, with the D gene not confidently named. This receptor was obtained from a woman in her twenties or thirties with Graves' hyperthyroidism. The CDR3: CATSDLPNNEQFF. The DNA reads TGTGCCACCAGTGATTTGCCGAACAATGAGCAGTTCTTC.